This T cell receptor beta chain was identified in a study of vaccination and CD4 T cells after COVID-19. Cultured CD4+ T-cell DNA underwent Oncomine TCR Beta short-read sequencing. TCRdb re-analysed the PCR reads in MiXCR, keeping a single row per CDR3 protein. The repertoire consists of about 18,000 distinct CDR3 sequences, with around 43% occurring once and the leading ten covering 15% to 25%. This CDR3 has 14 residues. CDR1 and CDR2 (germline): ENHRY, SYGVKD. V gave up 2 bases and J gave up 6 bases, with 13 bases separating them. The table lists this clonotype with a few counts. Its target is unknown. This sample's treatment: roughly ten-day PBMC culture with coronavirus spike peptide pools or control peptides (ViraFEST assay).

The receptor comes from a human donor who received a COVID-19 vaccine. The sequenced sample was CD4+ T cells from blood, cultured in vitro, obtained before SARS-CoV-2 vaccination. The V call is TRBV10-3, the J call TRBJ1-1; no firm D call. CDR3 in DNA: TGTGCCATCAGTGAGAAGCAGGACGGCGCTGAAGCTTTCTTT. Protein product: CAISEKQDGAEAFF.